This paragraph reports one T cell receptor beta chain. This clonotype was seen a single time. The specificity of this receptor is unknown. The input lacks base qualities; no much larger clone sits a single base away. The data derive from a study of T-cell reconstitution after alpha-beta-depleted transplantation in children listed by TCRdb under 2016. About the full investigation: Using TCR repertoire profiling, the study followed T-cell immune reconstitution in a quantitative way in children after TCRalphabeta/CD19-depleted allogeneic hematopoietic cell transplantation. Broader findings and caveats from the paper: The frequencies of hyperexpanded clones fell over the following months, and after one year, T-cell counts and TCRbeta diversity were mostly attributed to newly produced T cells. In some patients, the high TCRbeta diversity seen at day 60 was put down to recipient T cells and intrathymic progenitors that had survived conditioning. The apparently early alphabetaT-cell count recovery about two months after transplant was reportedly dependent on only several hundred rapidly expanded clones derived from non-depleted graft cells.

The germline V gene encodes CDR1 MNHNS and CDR2 SASEGT. There are 17 amino acids in the CDR3, from cysteine to phenylalanine inclusive. Only the CDR3 region is kept as DNA, spanning 51 bases read in frame from base 1. Trimming accounts for 6 bases at V and 3 bases at J, while the number of junction bases matched to no gene is 13. The method behind the library was PCR. Sequencing used an Illumina HiSeq 2500. TCR library preparation used molecular barcoding, with unique molecular identifiers applied to normalize quantification of the TCRbeta repertoire. TCRdb reran the public reads through fastp at Q25 and MiXCR, keeping productive beta chains. All rows with the same CDR3 protein become a single entry with the most common DNA and genes. The sample table holds a few hundred thousand distinct CDR3 sequences, of which over 25% were seen once. 30% to 45% of the sample goes to the ten largest clones. Sample treatment or condition, as interpreted from the label and publication: allogeneic hematopoietic cell transplantation with graft depleted of TCRalphabeta T cells and CD19 B cells. The transplant recipients were children given TCRalphabeta/CD19-depleted allogeneic hematopoietic cell grafts.

Sequenced material: PBMCs, taken before TCRalphabeta/CD19-depleted stem cell transplant. The chain is assembled from TRBV6-1 and TRBJ2-2, with TRBD1 matching 7 junction bases. The origin of this receptor is a boy under two years old with Wiskott-Aldrich syndrome, due to receive a stem cell transplant. The CDR3 amino acid sequence is: CASRPIPGDRDTGELFF. The sequenced DNA is TGTGCCAGCAGACCTATCCCCGGAGACAGGGACACCGGGGAGCTGTTTTTT.